This passage covers 22 T cell receptor beta chains from one sample sequenced in a study of Tregs in tolerant kidney transplant recipients. TCRdb's table, derived via immunoSEQ multiplex PCR, lists solely in-frame clones and lacks some. The sample consists of about 94,000 clones, approximately 93% of them appearing once. The specimen comprised CD4+ T cells from blood, sampled before the transplant. These receptors all stem from a human donor who received a combined kidney and bone marrow transplant.

J is TRBJ2-5 and V is TRBV4-1, with D possibly TRBD2 on 6 matching bases. Trimming stripped 2 bases from V and 4 bases from J, with 14 bases between. In germline, CDR1 is MGHRA, CDR2 YSYEKL. This CDR3 contains 15 residues. CDR3 nucleotide sequence: TGCGCCAGCAGCCAAACGGGGGTCGTTACAGAGACCCAGTACTTC. It specifies CASSQTGVVTETQYF.

The chain joins TRBV4-1 to TRBJ2-5, with D perhaps TRBD1 (6 bases). V lost 1 base, J lost 7 bases, and 13 bases lay in between. This CDR3 comprises 14 residues. Germline V gene lookup returns CDR1 MGHRA and CDR2 YSYEKL. The CDR3 nucleotides are TGCGCCAGCAGCCAAGTGGGGACACAGGGGACCCAGTACTTC. Translated: CASSQVGTQGTQYF.

The chain joins TRBV5-8 to TRBJ1-4; the D is unclear. The germline V gene has CDR1 SGHTS and CDR2 YDEGEE. This CDR3 comprises 14 residues. V was shortened by 6 bases and J by 5 bases, with 14 bases between the two germline ends. This chain's CDR3 is CASTLRAGNEKLFF. The CDR3 nucleotides are TGTGCCAGCACCCTAAGGGCGGGGAATGAAAAACTGTTTTTT. The full variable domain, its missing parts supplied by reference TRBV5-8 and TRBJ1-4, is EAGVTQSPTHLIKTRGQQATLRCSPISGHTSVYWYQQALGLGLQFLLWYDEGEERNRGNFPPRFSGRQFPNYSSELNVNALELEDSALYLCASTLRAGNEKLFFGSGTQLSVL.

The count of this clone is one. V is TRBV2 and J is TRBJ2-5; D is undetermined. Germline CDR1 and CDR2: SNHLY and FYNNEI. The CDR3 covers 13 residues. The ends were cut back, 2 bases at V and 2 bases at J, with 6 bases in the middle. This chain's CDR3 is CASSESMQETQYF. The CDR3 nucleotides are TGTGCCAGCAGTGAATCCATGCAAGAGACCCAGTACTTC.

The J gene is TRBJ1-2, the V gene TRBV7-2; 8 bases are shared with TRBD1. Trimming at V came to 8 bases and at J to 4 bases, leaving 3 bases not matched to a gene. The CDR3 loop spans 12 amino acids. In germline, CDR1 is SGHTA, CDR2 FQGNSA. As DNA, the CDR3 is TGTGCCAGCGGTACAGGGGGCTATGGCTACACCTTC. Amino acids: CASGTGGYGYTF.

CDR3: CASSLMGATGELFF. The CDR3 DNA sequence: TGTGCCAGCAGCTTGATGGGGGCCACCGGGGAGCTGTTTTTT. This chain connects TRBV5-4 to TRBJ2-2; weak D call: TRBD1 (6 bases). CDR1 is SGHNT and CDR2 is YYREEE in the germline V gene (reference sequence). This CDR3 region has 14 residues. V lost 1 base to trimming and J lost 4 bases, with 8 bases between them.

CDR3 DNA: TGTGCCAGCAGCGTAGAGAGGAGCTCTGGAAACACCATATATTTT. Its protein is CASSVERSSGNTIYF. The chain has TRBV9 and TRBJ1-3, with D unclear. The V gene's germline CDR1 is SGDLS and CDR2 YYNGEE. V lost 0 bases and J lost 0, with 7 bases in between. CDR3 length: 15 amino acids.

A single count supports this clone. The DNA for the CDR3 is TGTGCCAGCAGTGAAGTGGGCAGGGGTAGAACGAACACCATATATTTT. Translated: CASSEVGRGRTNTIYF. The chain carries TRBV25-1 and TRBJ1-3, with a tentative D call TRBD1 (6 bases). Germline CDR1 is MGHDK and CDR2 is SYGVNS. V dropped 2 bases and J dropped 7 bases, with 18 bases sitting between them. The CDR3 length is 16 residues.

This chain joins TRBV5-1 and TRBJ1-1; the D gene is possibly TRBD1 (5 bases). The V end lost 3 bases, the J end lost 1 base, and 10 bases lay between the germline ends. The CDR3 extends over 14 amino acids. Germline V gene lookup returns CDR1 SGHRS and CDR2 YFSETQ. This CDR3 is CASSYTGGNTEAFF. The CDR3 DNA is TGCGCCAGCAGCTATACCGGGGGGAACACTGAAGCTTTCTTT. Full variable domain (remainder filled in from reference TRBV5-1 and TRBJ1-1): KAGVTQTPRYLIKTRGQQVTLSCSPISGHRSVSWYQQTPGQGLQFLFEYFSETQRNKGNFPGRFSGRQFSNSRSEMNVSTLELGDSALYLCASSYTGGNTEAFFGQGTRLTVV.

The chain combines TRBV5-1 with TRBJ2-2; no reliable D call. Germline lookup yields CDR1 SGHRS and CDR2 YFSETQ. The V gene lost 3 bases and the J gene lost 3 bases, with 9 bases spanning the gap. This CDR3 region has 14 residues. The CDR3 reads CASSSYQDTGELFF. The CDR3 DNA reads as TGCGCCAGCAGCTCCTACCAGGACACCGGGGAGCTGTTTTTT.

The chain couples TRBV28 to TRBJ2-5; the match to TRBD2 covers 11 bases. Trimming removed 5 bases from V and 6 bases from J; junction bases left unmatched: 11. CDR1 and CDR2 from the germline V gene are MDHEN and SYDVKM. The CDR3 runs to 16 residues. The CDR3 nucleotides read TGTGCCAGCAGTCTGTTTAGCGGGAGGGCCCTAAAGACCCAGTACTTC. Amino acid sequence: CASSLFSGRALKTQYF.

The rearrangement links TRBV4-2 to TRBJ2-5, with TRBD2 matching over 7 bases. The CDR3 runs to 18 residues. The V gene's germline CDR1 is LGHNA and CDR2 YNFKEQ. J lost 2 bases, V lost 0 bases, and 12 bases had no gene match. This chain's CDR3 is CASSQDGLAVGTQETQYF. DNA for the CDR3: TGTGCCAGCAGCCAAGATGGGCTAGCGGTGGGGACGCAAGAGACCCAGTACTTC.

This clone was observed a single time. The chain has TRBV7-2 and TRBJ2-5; 10 nucleotides match TRBD2. The ends lost 6 bases at V and 3 bases at J; junction bases unmatched: 1. In germline, CDR1 is SGHTA, CDR2 FQGNSA. The CDR3 extends over 13 amino acids. In DNA, the CDR3 is TGTGCCAGCAGGCTAGCGGGGGAAGAGACCCAGTACTTC. Translating it yields CASRLAGEETQYF.

The chain is built from TRBV5-6 and TRBJ1-5; unclear D gene. V was shortened by 0 bases and J by 7 bases, with 11 bases between the two germline ends. The CDR3 contains 14 residues. Germline V gene data show CDR1 as SGHDT and CDR2 as YYEEEE. As DNA, the CDR3 is TGTGCCAGCAGCTTGGCCCTCCGGGGACAGCCCCAGCATTTT. Protein product: CASSLALRGQPQHF.

This chain links TRBV5-6 with TRBJ2-7, with 8 bases that match TRBD1. There are 14 residues in the CDR3. Per germline, CDR1 SGHDT and CDR2 YYEEEE. V was pared by 5 bases and J by 7 bases, with 11 bases of the junction left unmatched. CDR3 residues: CASSSGGGSREQYF. Written as DNA, the CDR3 is TGTGCCAGCAGTTCAGGGGGCGGTAGTCGAGAGCAGTACTTC.

The chain employs TRBV30 and TRBJ2-1; 9 positions match TRBD2. The ends lost 0 bases at V and 4 bases at J; junction bases unmatched: 4. The CDR3 length is 15 residues. The germline gives CDR1 GTSNPN, CDR2 SVGIG (reference sequence). The CDR3 loop is CAWSVKLAGYNEQFF. CDR3 sequence (DNA): TGTGCCTGGAGTGTAAAGCTAGCGGGGTACAATGAGCAGTTCTTC.

V is TRBV27 and J is TRBJ1-5, with a tentative D call TRBD1 (6 bases). This CDR3 region has 13 residues. CDR1 and CDR2 from the germline V gene are MNHEY and SMNVEV (reference sequence). V was shortened by 7 bases and J by 7 bases, with 14 bases between the two germline ends. CDR3 amino acids: CASTRGLGQPQHF. In DNA, the CDR3 is TGTGCCAGCACTAGGGGGTTGGGCCAGCCCCAGCATTTT.

CDR3 sequence reads: CASSPNRDRGLGYTF. The DNA for the CDR3 is TGTGCCAGCAGCCCAAATCGGGACAGGGGGCTCGGCTACACCTTC. The genes are TRBV5-4 and TRBJ1-2; TRBD1 agrees at 12 bases. The CDR3 consists of 15 residues. Germline assignment: CDR1 SGHNT and CDR2 YYREEE (reference sequence). V shed 4 bases, J shed 8 bases, and the junction held 9 bases outside the gene matches.

The V and J genes are TRBV9 and TRBJ2-1; D unresolved. V lost 1 base, J lost 4 bases, and 6 bases lay in between. The CDR3 has 13 residues. Per germline, CDR1 SGDLS and CDR2 YYNGEE. CDR3 loop: CASSVLDYNEQFF. CDR3 coding DNA: TGTGCCAGCAGCGTATTAGATTACAATGAGCAGTTCTTC.

The V gene is TRBV7-9, the J gene TRBJ2-7; D unclear. CDR1 and CDR2 from the germline V gene are SEHNR and FQNEAQ (reference sequence). The ends were cut back, 0 bases at V and 9 bases at J, with 21 bases in the middle. This CDR3 region has 16 residues. The CDR3 region is CASSLAFVLLVSGQYF. CDR3 nucleotides: TGTGCCAGCAGCTTAGCTTTTGTACTACTGGTCTCTGGGCAGTACTTC.

The J gene is TRBJ2-1, the V gene TRBV11-2; TRBD1 might be the D (5 bases). The CDR3 contains 13 residues. The V and J ends lost 0 bases and 7 bases respectively, with 7 bases between them. Germline values: CDR1 SGHAT, CDR2 FQNNGV. The CDR3 spells CASSLDRGNEQFF. CDR3 sequence (DNA): TGTGCCAGCAGCTTAGATAGGGGAAATGAGCAGTTCTTC. Drawing the rest from reference TRBV11-2 and TRBJ2-1, the complete variable domain is EAGVAQSPRYKIIEKRQSVAFWCNPISGHATLYWYQQILGQGPKLLIQFQNNGVVDDSQLPKDRFSAERLKGVDSTLKIQPAKLEDSAVYLCASSLDRGNEQFFGPGTRLTVL.

This chain uses TRBV6-5 with TRBJ2-4; the match to TRBD1 covers 7 bases. Germline CDR1 MNHEY, CDR2 SVGAGI. This CDR3 spans 14 amino acids. Trimming cost V 2 bases and J 9 bases; bases outside gene matches: 7. CDR3 region: CASSYGRGQSIQYF. Written as DNA, the CDR3 is TGTGCCAGCAGTTACGGAAGGGGGCAATCCATTCAGTACTTC.